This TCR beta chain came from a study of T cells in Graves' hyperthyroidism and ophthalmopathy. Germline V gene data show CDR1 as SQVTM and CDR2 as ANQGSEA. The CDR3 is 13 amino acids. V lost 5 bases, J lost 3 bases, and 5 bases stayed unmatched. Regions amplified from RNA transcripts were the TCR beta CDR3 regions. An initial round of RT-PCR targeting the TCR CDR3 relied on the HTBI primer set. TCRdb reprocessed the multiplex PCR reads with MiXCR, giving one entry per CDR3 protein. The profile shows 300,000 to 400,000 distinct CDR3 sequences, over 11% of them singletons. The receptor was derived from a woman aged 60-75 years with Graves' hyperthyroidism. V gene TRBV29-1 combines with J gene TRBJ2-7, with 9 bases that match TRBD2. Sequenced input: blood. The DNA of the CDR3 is TGCAGCGTTTTTTTTAGCGGGAGCTACGAGCAGTACTTC. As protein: CSVFFSGSYEQYF.